Listed here are 22 T cell receptor beta chains from one sample, sequenced in a study of shared clonotypes between healthy human individuals. Some clones are missing from TCRdb's copy, which holds only in-frame ones; the method was immunoSEQ multiplex PCR. Of approximately 2.1 million clones in the sample, 85% to 95% were seen once. The sample taken for sequencing was naive CD4+ T cells from PBMCs. Subset reported: CD45RA+ positively selected. The source is a man in his late teens or twenties in good health. Some clones in this sample may be carry-over from other donors' samples.

V is TRBV29-1 and J is TRBJ1-2; D remains ambiguous. This CDR3 is built from 12 residues. The germline V and J ends were trimmed by 5 bases and 2 bases, with 9 bases remaining between them. The germline gives CDR1 SQVTM, CDR2 ANQGSEA. The CDR3 protein is CSVTQGNYGYTF. CDR3 DNA sequence: TGCAGCGTTACCCAAGGAAACTATGGCTACACCTTC. The full variable domain, rest sourced from reference TRBV29-1 and TRBJ1-2, is SAVISQKPSRDICQRGTSLTIQCQVDSQVTMMFWYRQQPGQSLTLIATANQGSEATYESGFVIDKFPISRPNLTFSTLTVSNMSPEDSSIYLCSVTQGNYGYTFGSGTRLTVV.

The DNA of the CDR3 is TGTGCCAGCAGCCCCGGGCGGACATCAGACCCGGATACGCAGTATTTT. This translates into CASSPGRTSDPDTQYF. V usage is TRBV7-9 and J usage is TRBJ2-3, with D possibly being TRBD1 (5 bases). CDR3 length: 16 residues. In germline, CDR1 is SEHNR, CDR2 FQNEAQ (reference sequence). V lost 5 bases and J 6 bases, leaving 21 bases between the germline ends.

In nucleotides, the CDR3 is TGTGCCAGCAGCACGGACAGGGGTGCGAACACTGAAGCTTTCTTT. Translation gives CASSTDRGANTEAFF. The chain couples TRBV7-9 to TRBJ1-1; the match to TRBD1 covers 9 bases. CDR1 and CDR2 from the germline V gene are SEHNR and FQNEAQ (reference sequence). Trimming took 5 bases from V and 1 from J; bases not matched to a gene: 5. There are 15 residues in the CDR3.

Here the CDR3 DNA reads TGTGCCAGCAGCTTGGCGGACAGTACGATGAACACTGAAGCTTTCTTT. Translated: CASSLADSTMNTEAFF. The chain combines TRBV5-5 with TRBJ1-1, with a weak D call TRBD1 (6 bases). The CDR3 loop spans 16 amino acids. V gave up 0 bases and J gave up 0 bases, with 12 bases separating them. Germline loops: CDR1 SGHKS, CDR2 YYEKEE (reference sequence).

This rearrangement joins TRBV28 to TRBJ2-5; D remains ambiguous. The end of the DNA is better explained by TRBJ2-7, so the J call may be wrong. Germline V gene sequence: CDR1 MDHEN, CDR2 SYDVKM. The CDR3 runs 14 residues. This CDR3 is CASRPPGSSYEQYF. As DNA, the CDR3 is TGTGCCAGCAGACCCCCGGGCAGCTCCTACGAGCAGTACTTC.

V gene TRBV7-9 combines with J gene TRBJ2-7; 8 bases align to TRBD2. CDR1 is SEHNR, CDR2 FQNEAQ, per germline (reference sequence). The V gene end was trimmed by 4 bases and the J gene end by 5 bases; junction bases not matched to a gene: 7. This CDR3 spans 14 amino acids. CDR3: CASSSGGPINEQYF. CDR3 nucleotides: TGTGCCAGCAGCTCGGGAGGGCCGATAAACGAGCAGTACTTC. The whole variable domain, filled in from reference TRBV7-9 and TRBJ2-7, reads DTGVSQNPRHKITKRGQNVTFRCDPISEHNRLYWYRQTLGQGPEFLTYFQNEAQLEKSRLLSDRFSAERPKGSFSTLEIQRTEQGDSAMYLCASSSGGPINEQYFGPGTRLTVT.

V and J are TRBV7-9 and TRBJ1-1; D remains unclear. The V gene's germline CDR1 is SEHNR and CDR2 FQNEAQ (reference sequence). V lost 5 bases to trimming and J lost 1 base, with 11 bases between them. The CDR3 runs 14 residues. The CDR3 coding sequence is TGTGCCAGCAGCCTTGACCGGACGAACACTGAAGCTTTCTTT. Translated: CASSLDRTNTEAFF.

The CDR3 nucleotides read TGTGCCAGCAGCTCCTTCACGGGAGTGGGGAATGAGCAGTTCTTC. It translates to CASSSFTGVGNEQFF. The chain uses TRBV7-8 and TRBJ2-1; TRBD2 is a possible D gene (6 bases). The CDR3 is made up of 15 amino acids. Germline CDR1 and CDR2: SGHVS and FQNEAQ. V lost 4 bases to trimming and J lost 7 bases, with 17 bases between them.

CDR3 loop: CASSLIAGAPYNEQFF. The CDR3 DNA sequence: TGCGCCAGCAGCTTGATTGCAGGGGCGCCCTACAATGAGCAGTTCTTC. The chain links TRBV5-1 to TRBJ2-1; D perhaps matches TRBD1 (6 bases). V was trimmed by 1 base and J by 2 bases, leaving 13 bases between them. CDR1 SGHRS and CDR2 YFSETQ come from the germline V gene. The CDR3 is 16 amino acids. The whole variable domain, filled in from reference TRBV5-1 and TRBJ2-1, reads KAGVTQTPRYLIKTRGQQVTLSCSPISGHRSVSWYQQTPGQGLQFLFEYFSETQRNKGNFPGRFSGRQFSNSRSEMNVSTLELGDSALYLCASSLIAGAPYNEQFFGPGTRLTVL.

The chain carries TRBV28 and TRBJ2-5; 9 bases agree with TRBD2. CDR3 size: 13 residues. The V segment lost 2 bases and the J segment 6 bases; nucleotides outside the gene matches: 1. Germline V lookup: CDR1 MDHEN, CDR2 SYDVKM. CDR3: CASSLTSGQTQYF. DNA for the CDR3: TGTGCCAGCAGTTTAACTAGCGGGCAGACCCAGTACTTC.

The chain links TRBV2 to TRBJ1-1; D possibly corresponds to TRBD1 (6 bases). Trimming removed 11 bases from V and 5 bases from J, with 18 bases in between. The germline CDR1 and CDR2 sequences are SNHLY and FYNNEI. This CDR3 comprises 13 residues. As DNA, the CDR3 is TGTGCCTCGAGGGGGGCAGGGTTGACTGAAGCTTTCTTT. Translating it yields CASRGAGLTEAFF.

The genes are TRBV15 and TRBJ1-1; no clear D gene. The CDR3 has 14 amino acids. V lost 0 bases and J 5 bases, leaving 10 bases between the germline ends. CDR1 and CDR2 from the germline V gene are LNHNV and YYDKDF (reference sequence). The CDR3 here is CATSREPEGTEAFF. CDR3 in DNA: TGTGCCACCAGCAGAGAACCAGAGGGTACTGAAGCTTTCTTT.

The chain has TRBV19 and TRBJ2-3, with D uncertain. Trimming left V 3 bases short and J 3 bases short, with 16 bases between. Germline loops: CDR1 LNHDA, CDR2 SQIVND (reference sequence). The CDR3 runs to 16 residues. For the CDR3, the DNA is TGTGCCAGTAGTATGTTCGGGTTTGGCAATACAGATACGCAGTATTTT. It codes for CASSMFGFGNTDTQYF.

The chain employs TRBV5-1 and TRBJ2-1; D could derive from TRBD1 or TRBD2 (5 bases each). Germline V gene data show CDR1 as SGHRS and CDR2 as YFSETQ. The ends were cut back, 7 bases at V and 5 bases at J, with 16 bases in the middle. This CDR3 contains 14 residues. CDR3 nucleotide sequence: TGCGCCAGCGCGAGGGGAGCGGCCCACAATGAGCAGTTCTTC. Residues: CASARGAAHNEQFF.

Note on this clone: One end of the junction is discordant with germline, which a read error may explain. This chain connects TRBV15 to TRBJ2-3, with D tentatively TRBD2 (6 bases). The V gene's germline CDR1 is LNHNV and CDR2 YYDKDF (reference sequence). The CDR3 length is 15 residues. The CDR3 sequence: CATSREVAGTDTQYF. DNA of the CDR3: TGTGCCACCAGCCGAGAAGTAGCGGGCACAGATACGCAGTATTTT.

This chain connects TRBV6-1 to TRBJ2-5; D might be TRBD1 (6 bases). The CDR3 covers 15 residues. Germline CDR1 reads MNHNS; CDR2 reads SASEGT. Trimming removed 0 bases from V and 1 base from J, with 9 bases in between. The CDR3, as DNA: TGTGCCAGCAGTGAAGCACGGACAGCCCAAGAGACCCAGTACTTC. It codes for CASSEARTAQETQYF.

DNA for the CDR3: TGTGCCAGCAGTCCCCTGGTCGCCAGGGGGAACACTGAAGCTTTCTTT. Encoded protein: CASSPLVARGNTEAFF. This chain connects TRBV28 to TRBJ1-1; possibly TRBD1 for D (6 bases). The V and J ends lost 5 bases and 1 base respectively, with 17 bases between them. This CDR3 comprises 16 residues. The V gene's germline CDR1 is MDHEN and CDR2 SYDVKM.

About this clone: Distinct nucleotide sequences in the sample also encode this CDR3. The V gene is TRBV4-1, the J gene TRBJ1-2, with 9 bases matching TRBD1. This CDR3 has 16 residues. V shed 1 base, J shed 2 bases, and the junction held 5 bases outside the gene matches. CDR1 MGHRA and CDR2 YSYEKL come from the germline V gene. The CDR3 bases are TGCGCCAGCAGCCAAGGGGGGGACAGGGAGAACTATGGCTACACCTTC. Encoded protein: CASSQGGDRENYGYTF.

The chain couples TRBV5-1 to TRBJ2-1; the D is unclear. Looked up from germline, CDR1 is SGHRS and CDR2 is YFSETQ. V gave up 4 bases and J gave up 0 bases, with 17 bases separating them. This CDR3 is 17 amino acids long. This CDR3 reads CASSRSVVDISYNEQFF. The DNA for the CDR3 is TGCGCCAGCAGCCGGAGCGTGGTAGACATCTCCTACAATGAGCAGTTCTTC.

This chain joins TRBV5-1 and TRBJ1-4, with 9 bases that match TRBD1. CDR3 size: 16 residues. V was pared by 0 bases and J by 6 bases, with 6 bases of the junction left unmatched. Germline CDR1 is SGHRS and CDR2 is YFSETQ. CDR3 nucleotide sequence: TGCGCCAGCAGCTTGGTGAGCGGGACAGGGTATGAAAAACTGTTTTTT. Protein sequence: CASSLVSGTGYEKLFF.

This chain connects TRBV6-1 to TRBJ1-4; unclear D gene. Trimming removed 5 bases at V and 9 bases at J, with 10 bases between. CDR3 length: 12 residues. Germline V gene data show CDR1 as MNHNS and CDR2 as SASEGT. DNA of the CDR3: TGTGCCAGCAGTCTCCTACAGCAAAAACTGTTTTTT. Its translation is CASSLLQQKLFF.

This chain connects TRBV28 to TRBJ1-2, with D unclear. V was pared by 6 bases and J by 4 bases, with 18 bases between. Germline V CDR1 and CDR2: MDHEN, SYDVKM. The CDR3 has 15 amino acids. The CDR3 nucleotides are TGTGCCAGCAGCCCCCCCGGACTGCCTCTCTATGGCTACACCTTC. Amino acids: CASSPPGLPLYGYTF.